The 6 T cell receptor beta chains below all came from one sample that was sequenced in a study of PD-1 blockade in classical Hodgkin lymphoma. Time point in this sample: newly diagnosed, previously untreated cHL patient sample. Magnetic negative selection was used to purify CD4+ T cells from PBMCs that had been thawed. Method: immunoSEQ multiplex PCR; TCRdb's copy keeps in-frame clones and lacks some. The sample has under 35,000 clones, roughly 90% seen once. Input material: CD4+ T cells from blood. Receptors were obtained from a human donor with classical Hodgkin lymphoma.

This chain joins TRBV15 and TRBJ1-5, with D possibly being TRBD1 (6 bases). The CDR3 covers 17 residues. Germline CDR1 reads LNHNV; CDR2 reads YYDKDF (reference sequence). V dropped 1 base and J dropped 0 bases, with 13 bases sitting between them. The CDR3 reads CATSRVRTDLSNQPQHF. The CDR3 DNA reads TGTGCCACCAGCAGAGTCCGGACAGACCTTAGCAATCAGCCCCAGCATTTT.

The chain links TRBV28 to TRBJ1-2; D is uncertain. Trimming removed 2 bases from V and 3 bases from J, with 13 bases in between. This CDR3 region has 15 residues. Germline values: CDR1 MDHEN, CDR2 SYDVKM. CDR3 bases: TGTGCCAGCAGTTTAATCGGGCTGAGGGACTATGGCTACACCTTC. This sequence encodes CASSLIGLRDYGYTF.

This chain connects TRBV19 to TRBJ1-2; a possible D gene is TRBD1 (6 bases). CDR3 length equals 16 residues. Looked up from germline, CDR1 is LNHDA and CDR2 is SQIVND (reference sequence). V was trimmed by 3 bases and J by 4 bases, leaving 18 bases between them. CDR3 sequence (DNA): TGTGCCAGTAGTATCAGCTTTTCAGGGGCCGGCTATGGCTACACCTTC. Protein: CASSISFSGAGYGYTF.

The rearrangement joins TRBV18 to TRBJ2-7; 7 nucleotides line up with TRBD2. CDR1 and CDR2 (germline): KGHSH, LQKENI. The CDR3 consists of 14 residues. With V trimmed by 1 base and J by 4 bases, 4 bases remained unmatched. CDR3 region: CASSPQREVYEQYF. Here the CDR3 DNA reads TGTGCCAGCTCACCACAACGGGAGGTTTACGAGCAGTACTTC.

V usage is TRBV7-2 and J usage is TRBJ1-5, with 7 bases lining up with TRBD1. Germline-derived CDR1 and CDR2 are SGHTA and FQGNSA. The V gene end was trimmed by 3 bases and the J gene end by 5 bases; junction bases not matched to a gene: 1. This CDR3 has 13 amino acids. CDR3 coding DNA: TGTGCCAGCAGCTTTGACAGGGATCAGCCCCAGCATTTT. Its protein is CASSFDRDQPQHF.

The V call is TRBV5-1, the J call TRBJ2-3; 11 nucleotides align to TRBD1. J was trimmed by 4 bases and V by 0 bases; bases with no gene match: 4. The germline CDR1 and CDR2 sequences are SGHRS and YFSETQ. The CDR3 loop spans 16 amino acids. CDR3 protein: CASSLDGQGAPDTQYF. The CDR3, as DNA: TGCGCCAGCAGCTTGGATGGACAGGGGGCCCCAGATACGCAGTATTTT.